This T cell receptor beta chain derives from a study of CD8+CD57+ T cells in acquired aplastic anemia. Study details: On average, sorted CD4+ and CD8+ cells gave around 3 ug of DNA. Overall study findings and caveats: With respect to CD8+ Simpson's diversity, patients and controls did not differ significantly. The number of CD8+ CDR3 sequences shared by patients and controls was twenty-nine.

The V end lost 4 bases, the J end lost 5 bases, and 12 bases lay between the germline ends. Germline-derived CDR1 and CDR2 are SQVTM and ANQGSEA. This CDR3 comprises 12 residues. Profiles of TCR beta VDJ and CDR3 were generated from a genomic DNA template. TCRdb reprocessed the reads via MiXCR and lists one record per CDR3 protein. The sample records approximately 150,000 distinct CDR3 sequences, 71% being singletons. This clonotype was counted a few times. Its cognate antigen is unknown. It was patients with CD8+CD57+ cell expansion by flow cytometry who were chosen for sequencing. Patient blood was sampled before any therapy had been received.

Sequencing input: sorted CD4+, CD8+, or CD8+CD57+ T cells (not recorded which) from PBMCs. This clonotype originated in a human donor with aplastic anemia. The V gene is TRBV29-1, the J gene TRBJ2-7, with D unclear. The CDR3 protein is CSVVVRVHEQYF. Here the CDR3 DNA reads TGCAGCGTTGTAGTCCGGGTGCACGAGCAGTACTTC.